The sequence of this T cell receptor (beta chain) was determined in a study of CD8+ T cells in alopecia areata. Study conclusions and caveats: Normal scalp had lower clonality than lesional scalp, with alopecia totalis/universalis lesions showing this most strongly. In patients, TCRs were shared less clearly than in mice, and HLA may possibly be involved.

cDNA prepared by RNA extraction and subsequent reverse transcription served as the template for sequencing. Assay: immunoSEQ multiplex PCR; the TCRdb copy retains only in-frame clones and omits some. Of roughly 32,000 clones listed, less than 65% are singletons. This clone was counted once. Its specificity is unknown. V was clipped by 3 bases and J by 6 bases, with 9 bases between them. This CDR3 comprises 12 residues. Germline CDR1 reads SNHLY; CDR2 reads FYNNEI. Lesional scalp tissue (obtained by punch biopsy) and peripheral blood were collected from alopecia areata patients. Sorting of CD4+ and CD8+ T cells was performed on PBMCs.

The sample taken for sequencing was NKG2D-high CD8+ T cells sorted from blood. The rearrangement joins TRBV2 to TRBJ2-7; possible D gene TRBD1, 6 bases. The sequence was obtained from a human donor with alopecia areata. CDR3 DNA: TGTGCCAGCAGTGACCCGACAGGCGAGCAGTACTTC. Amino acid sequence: CASSDPTGEQYF.